This section outlines one T cell receptor beta chain sequence together with its context. Its antigen is currently unknown. The data were obtained in a study of cytomegalovirus exposure and HLA in healthy donors. Notes on the study in general: Data from an earlier analysis indicated that most TCR beta V segments were productive either about 87% or about 30% of the time.

The germline V gene encodes CDR1 SGHTA and CDR2 FQGTGA. J gave up 4 bases and V 5 bases, and 5 bases lay outside the gene matches. The CDR3 length is 14 residues. PCR primers comprised 60 Vbeta and 13 Jbeta primers. Original processing methods: Per a later analysis, the number of unique TCR beta chains was roughly 83 million, of which 9 million to 14 million were shared. Sequencing was performed with immunoSEQ multiplex PCR; in TCRdb, only in-frame clones are kept and a portion is missing. V and J calls plus clone size are reproduced from that table; the DNA served to infer D and trimming. The table lists 100,000 to 120,000 clones, approximately 83% of them singletons, with approximately 6.1% in the top ten.

This chain joins TRBV7-3 and TRBJ1-1, with 9 positions matching TRBD1. The TCR sequence derives from a man younger than 35 in good health and CMV-seronegative. The specimen was PBMCs. CDR3 sequence (DNA): TGTGCCAGCAGCCGACAGGGGGGAAGCACTGAAGCTTTCTTT. Encoded protein: CASSRQGGSTEAFF. The full variable domain, rest sourced from reference TRBV7-3 and TRBJ1-1, is GAGVSQTPSNKVTEKGKYVELRCDPISGHTALYWYRQSLGQGPEFLIYFQGTGAADDSGLPNDRFFAVRPEGSVSTLKIQRTERGDSAVYLCASSRQGGSTEAFFGQGTRLTVV.